This T cell receptor beta chain was sequenced for a study of follicular helper T cells after annual influenza vaccination. Study results and limitations: Productive TCRB sequences came from only about 9.5-20% of cells. Change in circulating plasmablasts correlated with ICOS+CD38+ cTfh clonality change.

As for this clone: What it binds is not known.

Time point given: 2014-2015 season, pre-vaccination. Looked up from germline, CDR1 is SGHNT and CDR2 is YENEEA. The V gene lost 5 bases and the J gene lost 6 bases, with 11 bases spanning the gap. This CDR3 contains 13 residues. Sequencing of TCRB used Survey level resolution. Here immunoSEQ multiplex PCR was the method, and the copy in TCRdb shows in-frame clones only, minus some. Of about 14,000 clones listed, just under 85% were seen once; the top ten hold 0.27%. The chain couples TRBV11-3 to TRBJ2-1, with D maybe TRBD1 (6 bases). This clonotype originated in an adult who received the influenza vaccine. The sample in question was CXCR5- memory CD4+ T cells sorted from blood, obtained on the day of influenza vaccination. The CDR3 nucleotides are TGTGCCAGCAGCCCGGACAGCCTCAATGAGCAGTTCTTC. Translation gives CASSPDSLNEQFF.